This TCR beta chain emerged from a study of T cell repertoires in cytomegalovirus infection. As for the study in general: Shared public TCR beta signatures pointed to both CMV infection and a matching HLA type. The study's findings and limits: Clonotypes of TCR beta that were HLA-C-restricted and CMV-specific dominated the ex vivo response.

There are 15 residues in the CDR3. Germline V gene data show CDR1 as SGHVS and CDR2 as FNYEAQ. V was shortened by 1 base and J by 0 bases, with 10 bases between the two germline ends. TCRdb reprocessed the reads via MiXCR and lists one record per CDR3 protein. The data show some 800,000 distinct CDR3 sequences, roughly 33% seen once. In the case of this clonotype: Its antigen remains unknown.

This sample comprised cultured CD8+ T cells from PBMCs, obtained from culture after CMV antigen stimulation. The clonotype originates from a human donor in good health (CMV status not recorded). Some clones in this sample may be carry-over from other donors' samples. This rearrangement joins TRBV7-6 to TRBJ2-7; D perhaps matches TRBD1 (5 bases). This CDR3 reads CASSLEGSPSYEQYF. The CDR3 DNA reads TGTGCCAGCAGCTTAGAGGGGTCCCCCTCCTACGAGCAGTACTTC.